This TCR beta chain was sequenced in a study of response to subunit inactivated influenza vaccine. Points from the study as a whole: T cells newly recruited by each seasonal influenza vaccination are few, the authors suggested.

TCRdb reprocessed the RT-PCR reads with MiXCR, giving one entry per CDR3 protein. The sample carries fewer than 550,000 distinct CDR3 sequences, about 25% recorded once. A remark on this clonotype: Its antigen is not identified.

Trimming took off 4 bases at V and 1 base at J, with 8 bases between the two ends. Per germline, CDR1 SGHRS and CDR2 YFSETQ. This CDR3 contains 13 residues. The V gene is TRBV5-1, the J gene TRBJ2-5; D gene uncertain. The clonotype was recovered from a man aged 45-60 years who received an inactivated influenza vaccine. Material: CD4+ T cells sorted from PBMCs, obtained more than 4 days after vaccination. The CDR3, as DNA: TGCGCCAGCAGCACCGGGCCCCAAGAGACCCAGTACTTC. Translated: CASSTGPQETQYF.